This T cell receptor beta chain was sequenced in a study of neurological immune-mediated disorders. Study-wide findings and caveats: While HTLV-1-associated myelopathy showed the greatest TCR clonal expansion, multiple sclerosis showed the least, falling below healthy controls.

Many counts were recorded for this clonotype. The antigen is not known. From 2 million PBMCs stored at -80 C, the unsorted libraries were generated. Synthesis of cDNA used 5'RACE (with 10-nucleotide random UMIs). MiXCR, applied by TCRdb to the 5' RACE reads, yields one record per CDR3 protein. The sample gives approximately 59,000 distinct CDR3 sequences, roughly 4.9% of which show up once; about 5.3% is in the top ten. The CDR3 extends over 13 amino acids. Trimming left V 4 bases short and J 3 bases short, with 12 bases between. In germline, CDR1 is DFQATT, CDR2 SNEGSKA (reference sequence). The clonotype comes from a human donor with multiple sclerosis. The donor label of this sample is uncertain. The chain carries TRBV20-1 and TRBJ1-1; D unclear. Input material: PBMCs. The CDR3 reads CSANTPGYTEAFF. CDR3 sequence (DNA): TGCAGTGCTAACACCCCGGGTTACACTGAAGCTTTCTTT.